This T cell receptor (beta chain) stems from a study of blood T cell repertoires in COVID-19. As for the study in general: The analysed material was cDNA or gDNA that came from T cells, B-cell-depleted T cells, or PBMCs.

Unmatched junction bases numbered 12, after V lost 2 bases and J lost 7 bases. The CDR3 covers 17 residues. Germline values: CDR1 SGHRS, CDR2 YFSETQ. Here immunoSEQ multiplex PCR was the method, and the copy in TCRdb shows in-frame clones only, minus some. The table shows 45,000 or so clones, with roughly 90% occurring only once. The J gene is TRBJ2-5, the V gene TRBV5-1; 12 bases map to TRBD2. This clonotype was sampled from a human donor in a cohort sampled during active COVID-19. Sequencing was done on a sample of peripheral blood. CDR3 amino acids: CASSLGLAGSQGRTQYF. In nucleotides, the CDR3 is TGCGCCAGCAGCTTAGGACTAGCGGGGAGCCAAGGGAGGACCCAGTACTTC.